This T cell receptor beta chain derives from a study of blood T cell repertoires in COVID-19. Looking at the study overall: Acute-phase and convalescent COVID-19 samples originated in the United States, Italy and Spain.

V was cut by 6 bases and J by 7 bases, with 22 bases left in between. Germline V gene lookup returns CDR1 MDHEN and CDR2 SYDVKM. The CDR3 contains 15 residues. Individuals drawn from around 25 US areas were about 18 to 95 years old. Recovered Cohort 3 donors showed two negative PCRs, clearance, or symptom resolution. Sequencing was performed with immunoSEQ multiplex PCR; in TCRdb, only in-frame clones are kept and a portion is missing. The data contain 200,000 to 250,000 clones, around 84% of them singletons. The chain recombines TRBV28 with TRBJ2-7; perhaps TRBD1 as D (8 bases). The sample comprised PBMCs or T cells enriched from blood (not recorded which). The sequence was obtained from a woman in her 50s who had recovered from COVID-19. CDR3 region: CASRGGGQAHLEQYF. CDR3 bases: TGTGCCAGCAGGGGCGGGGGACAGGCCCATCTTGAGCAGTACTTC.